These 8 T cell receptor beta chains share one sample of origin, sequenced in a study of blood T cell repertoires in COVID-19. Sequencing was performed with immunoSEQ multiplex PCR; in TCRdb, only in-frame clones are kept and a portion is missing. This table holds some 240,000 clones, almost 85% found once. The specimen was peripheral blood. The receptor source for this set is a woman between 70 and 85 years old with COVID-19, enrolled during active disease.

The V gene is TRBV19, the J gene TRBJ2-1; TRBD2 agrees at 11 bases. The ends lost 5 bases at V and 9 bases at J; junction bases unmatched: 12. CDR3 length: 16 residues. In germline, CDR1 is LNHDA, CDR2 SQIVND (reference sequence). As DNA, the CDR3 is TGTGCCAGTAGTCTTCCACTAGCGGGGGCACGTGGTGAGCAGTTCTTC. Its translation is CASSLPLAGARGEQFF.

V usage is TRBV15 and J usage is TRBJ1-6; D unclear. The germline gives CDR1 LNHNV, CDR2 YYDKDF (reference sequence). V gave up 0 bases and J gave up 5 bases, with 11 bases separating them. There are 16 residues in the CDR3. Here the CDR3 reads CATSRDPGGNNSPLHF. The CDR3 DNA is TGTGCCACCAGCAGAGATCCGGGAGGGAATAATTCACCCCTCCACTTT.

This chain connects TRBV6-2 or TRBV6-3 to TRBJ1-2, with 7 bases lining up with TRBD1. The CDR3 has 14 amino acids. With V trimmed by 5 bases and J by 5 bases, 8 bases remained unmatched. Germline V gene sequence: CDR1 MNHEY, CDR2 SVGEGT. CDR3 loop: CASSDRDRAYGYTF. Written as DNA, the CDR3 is TGTGCCAGCAGTGACCGCGACAGGGCTTATGGCTACACCTTC.

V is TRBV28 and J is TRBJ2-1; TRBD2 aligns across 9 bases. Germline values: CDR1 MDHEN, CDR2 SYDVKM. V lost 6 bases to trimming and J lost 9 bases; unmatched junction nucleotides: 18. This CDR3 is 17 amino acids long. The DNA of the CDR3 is TGTGCCAGCAGCCCTGCCCACGCGGGAGGGCCGACGGGTGAGCAGTTCTTC. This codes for CASSPAHAGGPTGEQFF.

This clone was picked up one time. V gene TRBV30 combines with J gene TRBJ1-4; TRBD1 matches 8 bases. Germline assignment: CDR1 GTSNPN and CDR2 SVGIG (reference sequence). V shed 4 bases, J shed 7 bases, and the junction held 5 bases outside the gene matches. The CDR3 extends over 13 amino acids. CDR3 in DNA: TGTGCCTGGAACCAGGGGGCAGGTGAAAAACTGTTTTTT. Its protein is CAWNQGAGEKLFF.

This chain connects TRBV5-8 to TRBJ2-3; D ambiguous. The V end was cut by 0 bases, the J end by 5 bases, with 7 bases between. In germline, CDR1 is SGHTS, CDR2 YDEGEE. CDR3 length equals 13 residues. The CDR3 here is CASSLGLVDTQYF. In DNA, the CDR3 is TGTGCCAGCAGCTTGGGTCTAGTAGATACGCAGTATTTT.

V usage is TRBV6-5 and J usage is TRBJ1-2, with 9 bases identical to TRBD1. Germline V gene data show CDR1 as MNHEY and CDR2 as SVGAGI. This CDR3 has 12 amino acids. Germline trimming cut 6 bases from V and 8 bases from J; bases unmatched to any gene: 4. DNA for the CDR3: TGTGCCAGCAGACAGGGGGCAGGGGGCTACACCTTC. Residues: CASRQGAGGYTF.

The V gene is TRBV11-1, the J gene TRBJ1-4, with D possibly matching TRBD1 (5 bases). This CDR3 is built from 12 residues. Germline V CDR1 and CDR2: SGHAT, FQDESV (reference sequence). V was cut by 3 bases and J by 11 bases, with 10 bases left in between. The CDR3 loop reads CASSFAGRKLFF. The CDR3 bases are TGTGCCAGCAGCTTCGCAGGGCGTAAACTGTTTTTT. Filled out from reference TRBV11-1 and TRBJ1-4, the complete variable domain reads EAEVAQSPRYKITEKSQAVAFWCDPISGHATLYWYRQILGQGPELLVQFQDESVVDDSQLPKDRFSAERLKGVDSTLKIQPAELGDSAMYLCASSFAGRKLFFGSGTQLSVL.